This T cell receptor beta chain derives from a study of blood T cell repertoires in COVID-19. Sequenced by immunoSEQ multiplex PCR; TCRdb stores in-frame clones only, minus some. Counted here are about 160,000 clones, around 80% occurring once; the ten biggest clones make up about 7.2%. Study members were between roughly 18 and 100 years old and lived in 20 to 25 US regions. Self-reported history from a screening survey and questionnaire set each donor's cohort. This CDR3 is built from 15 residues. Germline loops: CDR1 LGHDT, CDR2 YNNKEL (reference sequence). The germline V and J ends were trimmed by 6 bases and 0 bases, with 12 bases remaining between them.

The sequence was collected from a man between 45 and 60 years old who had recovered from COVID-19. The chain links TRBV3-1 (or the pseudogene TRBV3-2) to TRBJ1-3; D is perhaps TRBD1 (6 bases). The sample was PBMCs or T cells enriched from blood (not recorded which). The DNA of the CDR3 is TGTGCCAGCAGTCGGGACACCGGCTCTGGAAACACCATATATTTT. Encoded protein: CASSRDTGSGNTIYF.